What follows is one T cell receptor beta chain and its context. Its antigen has not been determined. Nothing much larger sits one base from this clone, and base qualities are not available. The data belong to a study of T cell repertoires in cytomegalovirus infection (dated by TCRdb to about 2019). About the study as a whole: Peptide stimulations targeted recently identified HLA-C-restricted CMV epitopes, whose presentation resists viral immunomodulation, together with well-studied HLA-B-restricted epitopes. The HLA type of each donor mattered for the analysis, because public TCR beta signatures pointed to carriage of CMV infection along with the matching HLA type. General conclusions and limits of the study: The ex vivo response was dominated by HLA-C-restricted CMV-specific TCR beta clonotypes, which also provided the single most frequent clonotype in two of eight donors. Cumulative frequency of public TCR beta family members discriminated carriers of CMV infection plus the relevant HLA type in this cohort and an independent approximately 340-donor cohort.

From its cysteine to its phenylalanine, the CDR3 spans 14 amino acids. The only DNA kept is the CDR3, 42 bases in frame from the first base. CDR1 and CDR2 are read off the germline V gene as SGDLS and YYNGEE. The V and J ends are trimmed by 2 bases and 3 bases, leaving 8 bases between them. The listed sequencing device is Illumina HiSeq 1500. TCRdb cleaned the public reads at Q25 with fastp, built clones with MiXCR and kept in-frame beta chains. For every CDR3 protein sequence, its rows merge into one entry that carries the most common genes and DNA. Counted in this sample were 650,000 to 900,000 distinct CDR3 sequences; around a third of them appeared once. The top ten constitute around 12% of the sample. The treatment or condition label, as the study defines it: in vitro stimulation with specific CMV peptide epitopes to enrich CMV-specific T cells.

This TCR derives from a human donor in good health (CMV status not recorded). Some clones in this sample may be carry-over from other donors' samples. The sequence is built from TRBV9 and TRBJ1-4; a tentative D call is TRBD1 (5 bases match). Specimen: cultured CD8+ T cells from PBMCs, collected from culture after CMV antigen stimulation. CDR3 protein: CASSVQGANEKLFF. The nucleotide sequence reads TGTGCCAGCAGCGTCCAGGGAGCTAATGAAAAACTGTTTTTT.